These 27 T cell receptor beta chains originate from one sample sequenced in a study of blood T cells in healthy people across ages (dated by TCRdb to the mid-2010s). The protocol used for the library was 5' RACE. Sequenced using an Illumina HiSeq 2500. A second PCR of roughly 6 to 11 cycles was performed with a sample-barcoded 5' primer and a J-beta primer mix. TCRdb took the public reads, trimmed them with fastp at Q25, ran MiXCR for clone calling and kept in-frame beta chains. For every CDR3 protein sequence, its rows merge into one entry that carries the most common genes and DNA. Within this sample are about 1,500,000 distinct CDR3 sequences, with 40% to 50% of them counted one time only. The ten largest clones add up to 7% to 9% of the sample. Sequences were obtained from blood. The receptor set was obtained from a woman aged 18-29 years in good health.

On this clonotype: Compared with germline, one end of the junction differs, possibly owing to a read error. V usage is TRBV12-3 or TRBV12-4 and J usage is TRBJ2-7; D gene ambiguous. The CDR3 covers 12 residues. The DNA of the CDR3 is TGTGCCGGCAGCCTAGGTCCCAACGAGCAGTACTTC. Translation: CAGSLGPNEQYF.

This chain connects TRBV27 to TRBJ2-7; 7 bases fit TRBD1. The V and J ends lost 5 bases and 0 bases, in that order; junction bases with no gene match: 7. Germline V gene data show CDR1 as MNHEY and CDR2 as SMNVEV (reference sequence). The CDR3 has 15 amino acids. The CDR3 coding sequence is TGTGCCAGCAGTGGGACAGTATTACTCTCCTACGAGCAGTACTTC. This translates into CASSGTVLLSYEQYF.

This clonotype was seen a handful of times. The chain uses TRBV27 and TRBJ1-2; D unresolved. The germline V gene encodes CDR1 MNHEY and CDR2 SMNVEV (reference sequence). CDR3 size: 14 residues. The V end lost 2 bases, the J end lost 1 base, and 8 bases lay between the germline ends. The CDR3 protein is CASSLNNRNYGYTF. The CDR3 DNA sequence: TGTGCCAGCAGTTTAAACAATCGTAACTATGGCTACACCTTC.

In this sample, this clonotype turned up a few times. The chain couples TRBV2 to TRBJ1-2, with D perhaps TRBD1 (6 bases). Trimming pared 7 bases from V and 4 bases from J, leaving 13 bases between. The CDR3 runs to 13 residues. In germline, CDR1 is SNHLY, CDR2 FYNNEI. DNA for the CDR3: TGTGCCAGCATTCCACAGGGCTCCTATGGCTACACCTTC. This translates into CASIPQGSYGYTF.

As for this clonotype: One end of the junction is discordant with germline, which a read error may explain. The chain uses TRBV28 and TRBJ1-2; a possible D gene is TRBD1 (6 bases). The CDR3 is made up of 14 amino acids. CDR1 and CDR2 (germline): MDHEN, SYDVKM. CDR3 nucleotides: TGTGCCAGCAGAAACAGGGAAACACCCTATCGCTACACCTTC. Its translation: CASRNRETPYRYTF.

This rearrangement joins TRBV21-1 to TRBJ2-3; the table's D call TRBD2 went unverified against the DNA. TRBV21-1 is a pseudogene locus. CDR3 size: 16 residues. CDR3 DNA sequence: TGTGCCAGCAGCAAAGGACCTAGCGGATGCACAGATACGCAGTATTTT. Its translation is CASSKGPSGCTDTQYF.

In its sample, this clonotype was seen a few times. The genes are TRBV27 and TRBJ2-7; D may be TRBD2 (5 bases). V was pared by 5 bases and J by 7 bases, with 9 bases between. This CDR3 spans 11 amino acids. CDR1 MNHEY and CDR2 SMNVEV come from the germline V gene (reference sequence). Here the CDR3 reads CASSLGEEQYF. In DNA form, the CDR3 reads TGTGCCAGCAGTCTCGGGGAAGAGCAGTACTTC.

This clonotype was picked up one time. The chain uses TRBV28 and TRBJ1-2; TRBD1 is a possible D gene (5 bases). The CDR3 sequence is 15 residues long. Germline CDR1 reads MDHEN; CDR2 reads SYDVKM. V gave up 6 bases and J gave up 4 bases, with 18 bases separating them. The CDR3 nucleotides read TGTGCCAGCAGCCAAGACAGACCTTCGGGCTATGGCTACACCTTC. Residues: CASSQDRPSGYGYTF.

This clonotype was seen a handful of times. The CDR3 DNA follows: TGTGCCATCAGTAGCGGGAGAGGGCAAGAGACCCAGTACTTC. Protein sequence: CAISSGRGQETQYF. This chain connects TRBV10-3 to TRBJ2-5; 8 bases fit TRBD2. V gave up 5 bases and J gave up 2 bases; unmatched junction bases: 4. In germline, CDR1 is ENHRY, CDR2 SYGVKD. The CDR3 consists of 14 residues.

The chain recombines TRBV6-4 with TRBJ1-2, with TRBD1 identical over 10 bases. V trimming: 0 bases; J trimming: 8 bases; junction bases outside the gene matches: 6. The germline V gene encodes CDR1 MRHNA and CDR2 SNTAGT. The CDR3 spans 15 residues. CDR3 region: CASSDSGGTGDGYTF. CDR3 sequence (DNA): TGTGCCAGCAGTGACTCGGGGGGGACAGGGGACGGCTACACCTTC.

This clonotype has more than one count but fewer than ten. The chain joins TRBV12-5 to TRBJ2-1; D ambiguous. CDR1 LGHNT and CDR2 FRNRAP come from the germline V gene. CDR3 length: 13 amino acids. V was pared by 3 bases and J by 9 bases, with 12 bases between. This CDR3 reads CASGFGSNAEQFF. The CDR3 nucleotides read TGTGCTAGTGGTTTTGGTAGCAATGCTGAGCAGTTCTTC. Supplemented by reference TRBV12-5 and TRBJ2-1, the full variable domain reads DARVTQTPRHKVTEMGQEVTMRCQPILGHNTVFWYRQTMMQGLELLAYFRNRAPLDDSGMPKDRFSAEMPDATLATLKIQPSEPRDSAVYFCASGFGSNAEQFFGPGTRLTVL.

The V call is TRBV4-1, the J call TRBJ2-1; possibly TRBD2 for D (6 bases). The CDR3 spans 14 residues. The germline CDR1 and CDR2 sequences are MGHRA and YSYEKL. V was shortened by 4 bases and J by 6 bases, with 13 bases between the two germline ends. The CDR3 is CASSRNQGGNEQFF. DNA for the CDR3: TGCGCCAGCAGCCGCAACCAGGGAGGCAATGAGCAGTTCTTC.

The rearrangement joins TRBV29-1 to TRBJ2-1; D not resolved. Per germline, CDR1 SQVTM and CDR2 ANQGSEA. This CDR3 has 14 amino acids. V was shortened by 8 bases and J by 5 bases, with 19 bases between the two germline ends. The CDR3 loop is CSLQTLHLDNEQFF. The CDR3, as DNA: TGCAGCCTCCAGACGCTACATTTGGACAATGAGCAGTTCTTC.

Concerning this clonotype itself: At one end, the junction sequence differs from germline, possibly due to a read error. The rearrangement uses TRBV20-1 and TRBJ1-6, with D maybe TRBD1 (6 bases). The germline CDR1 and CDR2 sequences are DFQATT and SNEGSKA (reference sequence). The CDR3 contains 19 residues. The CDR3 DNA is TGCAGTGCTAGCAAAGGAGGGTCAGGGGCCCCGGGTCTGGGTTCACTCCTCCACTTT. Residues: CSASKGGSGAPGLGSLLHF.

The V gene is TRBV6-2 or TRBV6-3, the J gene TRBJ2-7; no clear D gene. The V gene's germline CDR1 is MNHEY and CDR2 SVGEGT. V shed 2 bases and J shed 0 bases, with 11 bases lying between them. This CDR3 has 15 residues. The DNA of the CDR3 is TGTGCCAGCAGTTACCCCACCACAGCCTCCTACGAGCAGTACTTC. Translation: CASSYPTTASYEQYF.

The chain has TRBV6-6 and TRBJ2-7; D remains ambiguous. Germline loops: CDR1 MNHNY, CDR2 SVGAGI (reference sequence). V was trimmed by 0 bases and J by 0 bases, leaving 9 bases between them. The CDR3 length is 15 residues. CDR3 sequence reads: CASSYSAKDSYEQYF. The CDR3 DNA follows: TGTGCCAGCAGTTACTCTGCCAAGGACTCCTACGAGCAGTACTTC.

The chain combines TRBV7-8 with TRBJ2-3; 8 bases fit TRBD2. The CDR3 is 15 residues long. Germline assignment: CDR1 SGHVS and CDR2 FQNEAQ. The V gene end was trimmed by 6 bases and the J gene end by 0 bases; junction bases not matched to a gene: 5. The CDR3 DNA sequence: TGTGCCAGCAGTCAGAGGACTAGCAGCACAGATACGCAGTATTTT. This codes for CASSQRTSSTDTQYF.

This clonotype was counted a few times. The gene calls are TRBV20-1 and TRBJ2-3; D perhaps matches TRBD2 (6 bases). CDR3 length equals 16 residues. Per the germline V gene, CDR1 is DFQATT and CDR2 is SNEGSKA (reference sequence). The germline V and J ends were trimmed by 1 base and 4 bases, with 18 bases remaining between them. The CDR3 DNA reads as TGCAGTGCTAGAGTACTCAGGAGGGCGGCCGCAGATACGCAGTATTTT. Translated: CSARVLRRAAADTQYF.

V and J are TRBV15 and TRBJ2-1; TRBD2 aligns across 7 bases. CDR3 size: 15 residues. Germline V gene sequence: CDR1 LNHNV, CDR2 YYDKDF (reference sequence). V shed 0 bases and J 12 bases; nucleotides not matched to a gene: 11. The CDR3 DNA follows: TGTGCCACCAGCAGAGACTCAGGACTAGAACGTTGGCAGTTCTTC. Its protein product is CATSRDSGLERWQFF.

The chain combines TRBV6-5 with TRBJ1-1, with D maybe TRBD1 (6 bases). The CDR3 is made up of 14 amino acids. V was pared by 6 bases and J by 1 base, with 12 bases between. Per the germline V gene, CDR1 is MNHEY and CDR2 is SVGAGI. The CDR3: CASSEGVWNTEAFF. The CDR3 nucleotides read TGTGCCAGCAGCGAGGGGGTATGGAACACTGAAGCTTTCTTT.

The chain recombines TRBV5-1 with TRBJ2-3; the D call may be TRBD1 or TRBD2 (6 bases each). Germline values: CDR1 SGHRS, CDR2 YFSETQ. V was cut by 5 bases and J by 2 bases, with 21 bases left in between. The CDR3 totals 17 residues. CDR3 amino acids: CASRTGAFRSNTDTQYF. The CDR3 region has the DNA TGCGCCAGCAGGACGGGGGCCTTCAGAAGTAACACAGATACGCAGTATTTT.

The chain couples TRBV30 to TRBJ1-2, with 8 bases fitting TRBD1. The CDR3 length is 16 residues. J gave up 2 bases and V 2 bases, and 10 bases lay outside the gene matches. CDR1 GTSNPN and CDR2 SVGIG come from the germline V gene (reference sequence). As DNA, the CDR3 is TGTGCCTGGAGTAGGTGGACAGGGAGGGACAACTATGGCTACACCTTC. Translating it yields CAWSRWTGRDNYGYTF.

The sample holds a few counts of this clonotype. The chain uses TRBV27 and TRBJ1-6; 8 nucleotides agree with TRBD1. Germline trimming cut 7 bases from V and 8 bases from J; bases unmatched to any gene: 10. The CDR3 has 15 amino acids. Germline V CDR1 and CDR2: MNHEY, SMNVEV (reference sequence). CDR3 in amino acids: CASTPGQGHDSPLHF. The CDR3 coding sequence is TGTGCCAGCACTCCCGGACAGGGTCATGATTCACCCCTCCACTTT.

This clonotype was seen only a few times. The chain recombines TRBV2 with TRBJ2-5; D possibly corresponds to TRBD2 (5 bases). The germline V and J ends were trimmed by 9 bases and 4 bases, with 18 bases remaining between them. The germline CDR1 and CDR2 sequences are SNHLY and FYNNEI. The CDR3 runs to 14 residues. CDR3: CAREETDFRETQYF. DNA of the CDR3: TGTGCCAGGGAAGAAACGGACTTCAGAGAGACCCAGTACTTC.

This clonotype turned up a few times. The V call is TRBV4-2, the J call TRBJ2-7; no reliable D call. This CDR3 spans 14 amino acids. V gave up 3 bases and J gave up 7 bases, with 16 bases separating them. CDR1 LGHNA and CDR2 YNFKEQ come from the germline V gene. The CDR3 loop is CASSHPDATGEQYF. The CDR3 DNA is TGTGCCAGCAGCCACCCAGACGCAACTGGGGAGCAGTACTTC.

The rearrangement links TRBV10-3 to TRBJ2-1; 7 nucleotides agree with TRBD2. The V gene's germline CDR1 is ENHRY and CDR2 SYGVKD. The ends lost 3 bases at V and 6 bases at J; junction bases unmatched: 8. CDR3 length: 15 amino acids. The CDR3 reads CAISEGLAAINEQFF. In DNA, the CDR3 is TGTGCCATCAGTGAAGGGCTAGCGGCCATCAATGAGCAGTTCTTC.

This clonotype came up a few times. The chain employs TRBV5-1 and TRBJ2-1, with TRBD2 matching 10 bases. Per germline, CDR1 SGHRS and CDR2 YFSETQ. V shed 4 bases, J shed 0 bases, and the junction held 16 bases outside the gene matches. The CDR3 is 20 amino acids. In DNA form, the CDR3 reads TGCGCCAGCAGCCCTAGAGGCCCTAGCGGGGGACGGAGCTCCTACAATGAGCAGTTCTTC. Amino acid sequence: CASSPRGPSGGRSSYNEQFF.